The 15 T cell receptor beta chains below all came from one sample that was sequenced in a study of shared clonotypes between healthy human individuals. Assay used: immunoSEQ multiplex PCR; TCRdb lists only in-frame clones, some missing. The data contain 2,500,000 or so clones, approximately 94% of them singletons. Sequencing used naive CD4+ T cells sorted from blood. Subset reported: CD45RA+ positively selected. The receptors stem from a man aged 18 to 35 in good health.

The rearrangement links TRBV6-6 to TRBJ2-7; 7 nucleotides agree with TRBD1. Trimming removed 0 bases from V and 5 bases from J; junction bases left unmatched: 7. The CDR3 runs to 15 residues. Germline-derived CDR1 and CDR2 are MNHNY and SVGAGI (reference sequence). This CDR3 is CASSYSEGGGDEQYF. Here the CDR3 DNA reads TGTGCCAGCAGTTACTCGGAAGGGGGCGGCGACGAGCAGTACTTC.

The CDR3 loop reads CASSPRTSGNTDTQYF. The CDR3 bases are TGCGCCAGCAGCCCACGGACTAGCGGGAACACAGATACGCAGTATTTT. The chain has TRBV4-3 and TRBJ2-3; 12 bases agree with TRBD2. Trimming cost V 4 bases and J 2 bases; bases outside gene matches: 4. The CDR3 sequence is 16 residues long. Germline loops: CDR1 LGHNA, CDR2 YSLEER.

This clone has just one count. The V call is TRBV9, the J call TRBJ2-6; D unresolved. Germline V CDR1 and CDR2: SGDLS, YYNGEE. The V end was cut by 7 bases, the J end by 5 bases, with 22 bases between. The CDR3 covers 17 residues. CDR3 protein: CASRLEYSTSRANVLTF. Written as DNA, the CDR3 is TGTGCCAGCCGTCTCGAGTACTCAACAAGTCGGGCCAACGTCCTGACTTTC. The variable domain in full, with the rest retrieved from reference TRBV9 and TRBJ2-6, is DSGVTQTPKHLITATGQRVTLRCSPRSGDLSVYWYQQSLDQGLQFLIQYYNGEERAKGNILERFSAQQFPDLHSELNLSSLELGDSALYFCASRLEYSTSRANVLTFGAGSRLTVL.

The chain links TRBV2 to TRBJ1-2; no clear D. This CDR3 spans 15 amino acids. V was trimmed by 4 bases and J by 2 bases, leaving 14 bases between them. In germline, CDR1 is SNHLY, CDR2 FYNNEI. The DNA for the CDR3 is TGTGCCAGCAGTGCTACACGGTTGGGGAACTATGGCTACACCTTC. Protein: CASSATRLGNYGYTF.

CDR3 DNA sequence: TGTGCCAGCACGCCCCAGGGGGCCCCCTCCTACGAGCAGTACTTC. Residues: CASTPQGAPSYEQYF. This chain links TRBV2 with TRBJ2-7, with 8 bases fitting TRBD1. Germline CDR1 and CDR2: SNHLY and FYNNEI. The CDR3 is 15 residues long. J lost 0 bases, V lost 7 bases, and 8 bases had no gene match.

The rearrangement links TRBV29-1 to TRBJ2-5; no firm D call. V was pared by 6 bases and J by 5 bases, with 22 bases between. There are 15 residues in the CDR3. Germline V gene sequence: CDR1 SQVTM, CDR2 ANQGSEA. This CDR3 reads CSVVKVSSPGETQYF. In nucleotides, the CDR3 is TGCAGCGTCGTAAAGGTCTCTTCCCCTGGGGAGACCCAGTACTTC. Full variable domain (remainder filled in from reference TRBV29-1 and TRBJ2-5): SAVISQKPSRDICQRGTSLTIQCQVDSQVTMMFWYRQQPGQSLTLIATANQGSEATYESGFVIDKFPISRPNLTFSTLTVSNMSPEDSSIYLCSVVKVSSPGETQYFGPGTRLLVL.

In its sample, this clone was seen once. The CDR3 sequence is CASSLAFRTGASTDTQYF. In DNA, the CDR3 is TGTGCCAGCAGCTTAGCATTCCGGACAGGGGCCAGCACAGATACGCAGTATTTT. V and J are TRBV7-2 and TRBJ2-3; 9 bases align to TRBD1. Germline V gives CDR1 SGHTA, CDR2 FQGNSA. The CDR3 is made up of 18 amino acids. After removal of 0 bases from V and 0 bases from J, the junction contained 7 bases not matched to a gene.

J is TRBJ2-7 and V is TRBV28; TRBD1 agrees at 10 bases. The germline V gene has CDR1 MDHEN and CDR2 SYDVKM. V was pared by 6 bases and J by 7 bases, with 12 bases of the junction left unmatched. This CDR3 has 15 residues. CDR3 DNA: TGTGCCAGCAGCAACCCAAGGACAGGGGGGGGAGAGCAGTACTTC. Residues: CASSNPRTGGGEQYF. Full variable domain (outside the CDR3, taken from reference TRBV28 and TRBJ2-7): DVKVTQSSRYLVKRTGEKVFLECVQDMDHENMFWYRQDPGLGLRLIYFSYDVKMKEKGDIPEGYSVSREKKERFSLILESASTNQTSMYLCASSNPRTGGGEQYFGPGTRLTVT.

The table lists this clone with a count of one. The rearrangement joins TRBV13 to TRBJ1-4; D is possibly TRBD1 (5 bases). Trimming shortened V by 2 bases and J by 6 bases, and 13 bases separated the two germline ends. The V gene's germline CDR1 is PRHDT and CDR2 FYEKMQ (reference sequence). CDR3 size: 15 residues. The DNA for the CDR3 is TGTGCCAGCAGCTTATACTTCGGGGACGATGAAAAACTGTTTTTT. It encodes CASSLYFGDDEKLFF.

This sequence joins TRBV6-1 and TRBJ1-5; D gene uncertain. Looked up from germline, CDR1 is MNHNS and CDR2 is SASEGT. V was pared by 2 bases and J by 2 bases, with 13 bases between. CDR3 length equals 16 residues. The CDR3, as DNA: TGTGCCAGCAGTGAACCCAAAGGTTCCGGCAATCAGCCCCAGCATTTT. This gives the protein CASSEPKGSGNQPQHF.

The chain recombines TRBV7-9 with TRBJ1-4; D is perhaps TRBD1 (6 bases). V was shortened by 1 base and J by 8 bases, with 17 bases between the two germline ends. The CDR3 contains 16 residues. Germline CDR1 reads SEHNR; CDR2 reads FQNEAQ (reference sequence). CDR3: CASSLVEYRVGEKLFF. As DNA, the CDR3 is TGTGCCAGCAGCTTAGTCGAATACAGGGTAGGCGAAAAACTGTTTTTT.

The chain joins TRBV2 to TRBJ2-1; 14 bases align to TRBD2. The CDR3 totals 20 residues. After removal of 8 bases from V and 0 bases from J, the junction contained 15 bases not matched to a gene. Germline-derived CDR1 and CDR2 are SNHLY and FYNNEI. Here the CDR3 reads CASQGLAGAGGISSYNEQFF. CDR3 DNA: TGTGCCAGCCAGGGACTAGCGGGAGCGGGCGGGATAAGCTCCTACAATGAGCAGTTCTTC.

This clone was counted a single time. V usage is TRBV1 and J usage is TRBJ1-6. TRBV1 corresponds to a pseudogene. This CDR3 spans 16 amino acids. This CDR3 is CTSSQELGAYNSPLHF. The CDR3 DNA sequence: TGCACCAGCAGCCAAGAACTCGGGGCCTATAATTCACCCCTCCACTTT.

This chain connects TRBV5-3 to TRBJ2-2; maybe TRBD2 (5 bases). TRBV5-3 is an open reading frame, and its role is uncertain. Trimming pared 0 bases from V and 5 bases from J, leaving 14 bases between. This CDR3 spans 16 amino acids. The CDR3 loop is CARSLGGQRHTGELFF. CDR3 in DNA: TGTGCCAGAAGCTTGGGAGGGCAGCGGCATACCGGGGAGCTGTTTTTT.

V and J are TRBV19 and TRBJ2-7; 11 bases map to TRBD1. The germline gives CDR1 LNHDA, CDR2 SQIVND (reference sequence). V trimming: 3 bases; J trimming: 4 bases; junction bases outside the gene matches: 2. The CDR3 is 14 amino acids. The CDR3 DNA sequence: TGTGCCAGTAGTATGGACAGGGGGCGATACGAGCAGTACTTC. Its protein is CASSMDRGRYEQYF.